Following are 32 T cell receptor beta chains from one sample sequenced in a study of OX40 agonist ivuxolimab in advanced cancers. Produced via immunoSEQ multiplex PCR; TCRdb's table is partial and in-frame only. The sample records approximately 54,000 clones, 88% being singletons. This material consisted of CD4+ or CD8+ T cells sorted from blood, taken in a trial of the OX40 agonist ivuxolimab. These receptor sequences come from an adult with an advanced solid tumor such as melanoma, head and neck, liver or kidney cancer.

The chain joins TRBV11-2 to TRBJ2-1, with 9 bases lining up with TRBD1. V shed 11 bases, J shed 4 bases, and the junction held 15 bases outside the gene matches. Per the germline V gene, CDR1 is SGHAT and CDR2 is FQNNGV. This CDR3 contains 16 residues. The CDR3 region has the DNA TGTGCCTGCCGCCAACCCGGGACAGGGCTTTACAATGAGCAGTTCTTC. Protein: CACRQPGTGLYNEQFF.

Notes on this clone: Other nucleotide sequences from this sample produce the same CDR3. The V and J genes are TRBV5-4 and TRBJ2-5; 12 bases align to TRBD2. CDR3 size: 15 residues. Germline V gene lookup returns CDR1 SGHNT and CDR2 YYREEE (reference sequence). V lost 4 bases and J lost 5; bases outside the gene matches: 6. CDR3 in amino acids: CASSRRTSGMETQYF. The CDR3 DNA sequence: TGTGCCAGCAGCCGACGGACTAGCGGGATGGAGACCCAGTACTTC.

The chain uses TRBV5-6 and TRBJ2-6; D could derive from TRBD1 or TRBD2 (5 bases each). The germline V gene has CDR1 SGHDT and CDR2 YYEEEE. V lost 4 bases to trimming and J lost 4 bases, with 12 bases between them. This CDR3 has 15 amino acids. DNA of the CDR3: TGTGCCAGCAGCGTGGGGGAGTTAGGGGCCAACGTCCTGACTTTC. Translating it yields CASSVGELGANVLTF.

V gene TRBV6-5 combines with J gene TRBJ2-1, with a tentative D call TRBD2 (6 bases). The CDR3 is 14 amino acids. CDR1 MNHEY and CDR2 SVGAGI come from the germline V gene. Trimming pared 7 bases from V and 4 bases from J, leaving 14 bases between. CDR3 DNA sequence: TGTGCCAGCAATCGCCGGGGGTCTTACAATGAGCAGTTCTTC. As protein: CASNRRGSYNEQFF.

The rearrangement joins TRBV7-8 to TRBJ2-1; 10 positions agree with TRBD2. The V segment lost 5 bases and the J segment 4 bases; nucleotides outside the gene matches: 8. The CDR3 consists of 16 residues. From germline, CDR1 is SGHVS and CDR2 FQNEAQ. In DNA, the CDR3 is TGTGCCAGCAGCGTAAAACTAGCGGGGTTTTACAATGAGCAGTTCTTC. It yields the protein CASSVKLAGFYNEQFF.

The CDR3 sequence is CASSSRMPYEQYF. CDR3 nucleotide sequence: TGTGCCAGCAGCTCCCGGATGCCCTACGAGCAGTACTTC. This chain links TRBV7-9 with TRBJ2-7, with no clear D. CDR1 SEHNR and CDR2 FQNEAQ come from the germline V gene (reference sequence). The CDR3 is made up of 13 amino acids. V was cut by 4 bases and J by 2 bases, with 9 bases left in between.

This clone was detected only once. The chain employs TRBV6-1 and TRBJ1-2; possible D gene TRBD1, 5 bases. This CDR3 is built from 13 residues. V shed 7 bases and J shed 0 bases, with 9 bases lying between them. Germline V gene lookup returns CDR1 MNHNS and CDR2 SASEGT. The DNA for the CDR3 is TGTGCCAGCATAGGGGAAGCTAACTATGGCTACACCTTC. It codes for CASIGEANYGYTF.

The chain recombines TRBV15 with TRBJ1-3; D unresolved. Germline CDR1 is LNHNV and CDR2 is YYDKDF (reference sequence). The V end lost 2 bases, the J end lost 0 bases, and 11 bases lay between the germline ends. The CDR3 runs 16 residues. The CDR3 protein is CATSRPTSDSGNTIYF. CDR3 DNA sequence: TGTGCCACCAGCAGACCCACCTCGGACTCTGGAAACACCATATATTTT.

The V call is TRBV10-3, the J call TRBJ2-7; the match to TRBD2 covers 9 bases. Germline CDR1 ENHRY, CDR2 SYGVKD. The V gene end was trimmed by 10 bases and the J gene end by 2 bases; junction bases not matched to a gene: 9. CDR3 size: 14 residues. In DNA form, the CDR3 reads TGTGCCACCCAGTCTAGCGGGACCGCCTACGAGCAGTACTTC. This sequence encodes CATQSSGTAYEQYF.

The chain couples TRBV5-1 to TRBJ1-2, with D possibly TRBD1 on 5 matching bases. Trimming removed 3 bases from V and 6 bases from J, with 12 bases in between. Per germline, CDR1 SGHRS and CDR2 YFSETQ. The CDR3 spans 13 residues. The CDR3 region is CASSSGRGDGYTF. The CDR3 region has the DNA TGCGCCAGCAGCTCCGGGCGAGGGGATGGCTACACCTTC.

This clone was counted once. The chain carries TRBV29-1 and TRBJ1-2, with TRBD1 matching 9 bases. CDR3 length equals 12 residues. Germline CDR1 reads SQVTM; CDR2 reads ANQGSEA. The V gene end was trimmed by 7 bases and the J gene end by 3 bases; junction bases not matched to a gene: 3. CDR3 sequence (DNA): TGCAGCGCCTGGACAGGGGACTATGGCTACACCTTC. As protein: CSAWTGDYGYTF.

The rearrangement joins TRBV6-6 to TRBJ2-3, with D unclear. This CDR3 contains 15 residues. The germline CDR1 and CDR2 sequences are MNHNY and SVGAGI (reference sequence). The germline V and J ends were trimmed by 4 bases and 4 bases, with 15 bases remaining between them. The CDR3 region is CASSFDPSVPDTQYF. CDR3 sequence (DNA): TGTGCCAGCAGTTTCGACCCTAGTGTCCCAGATACGCAGTATTTT.

This chain connects TRBV19 to TRBJ1-5, with a weak D call TRBD1 (5 bases). The CDR3 contains 14 residues. Germline CDR1 LNHDA, CDR2 SQIVND (reference sequence). The ends were cut back, 5 bases at V and 3 bases at J, with 11 bases in the middle. As DNA, the CDR3 is TGTGCCAGTAGTTTCCGGGGGGTCAATCAGCCCCAGCATTTT. This gives the protein CASSFRGVNQPQHF.

The chain employs TRBV7-9 and TRBJ1-4; maybe TRBD1 (5 bases). The CDR3 totals 15 residues. CDR1 is SEHNR, CDR2 FQNEAQ, per germline (reference sequence). V lost 5 bases to trimming and J lost 4 bases, with 14 bases between them. The CDR3 is CASSPRQTYNEKLFF. CDR3 DNA sequence: TGTGCCAGCAGCCCACGACAGACCTATAATGAAAAACTGTTTTTT.

The chain is built from TRBV5-6 and TRBJ2-2; perhaps TRBD2 as D (5 bases). Germline values: CDR1 SGHDT, CDR2 YYEEEE. V was clipped by 5 bases and J by 2 bases, with 16 bases between them. The CDR3 has 16 residues. CDR3 bases: TGTGCCAGCAGTTATGGACTTTCCTCCAACACCGGGGAGCTGTTTTTT. Translation gives CASSYGLSSNTGELFF. The variable domain in full, completed from reference TRBV5-6 and TRBJ2-2, reads DAGVTQSPTHLIKTRGQQVTLRCSPKSGHDTVSWYQQALGQGPQFIFQYYEEEERQRGNFPDRFSGHQFPNYSSELNVNALLLGDSALYLCASSYGLSSNTGELFFGEGSRLTVL.

The V and J genes are TRBV28 and TRBJ2-7; no clear D gene. Per germline, CDR1 MDHEN and CDR2 SYDVKM. The CDR3 contains 9 residues. With 9 bases removed from V and 5 bases from J, the gap between germline ends came to 5 bases. CDR3 sequence reads: CARLDEQYF. CDR3 nucleotide sequence: TGTGCCAGATTGGACGAGCAGTACTTC. Complete variable domain (other parts from reference TRBV28 and TRBJ2-7): DVKVTQSSRYLVKRTGEKVFLECVQDMDHENMFWYRQDPGLGLRLIYFSYDVKMKEKGDIPEGYSVSREKKERFSLILESASTNQTSMYLCARLDEQYFGPGTRLTVT.

V is TRBV5-1 and J is TRBJ2-7; TRBD1 matches 8 bases. The junction had 4 bases not matched to a gene; V was cut back by 0 bases and J by 5 bases. The CDR3 is 14 amino acids. Germline CDR1 is SGHRS and CDR2 is YFSETQ. As DNA, the CDR3 is TGCGCCAGCAGCTTGGCCAACAGGGGGGACGAGCAGTACTTC. Translating it yields CASSLANRGDEQYF. The full variable domain, with the rest looked up from reference TRBV5-1 and TRBJ2-7, is KAGVTQTPRYLIKTRGQQVTLSCSPISGHRSVSWYQQTPGQGLQFLFEYFSETQRNKGNFPGRFSGRQFSNSRSEMNVSTLELGDSALYLCASSLANRGDEQYFGPGTRLTVT.

A single count supports this clone. The CDR3 sequence: CASSVQPRGQETQYF. The CDR3 coding sequence is TGTGCCAGCAGCGTACAACCTCGGGGACAAGAGACCCAGTACTTC. The chain joins TRBV9 to TRBJ2-5, with D possibly being TRBD2 (5 bases). The CDR3 sequence is 15 residues long. V was shortened by 1 base and J by 2 bases, with 12 bases between the two germline ends. Germline values: CDR1 SGDLS, CDR2 YYNGEE.

The V call is TRBV6-1, the J call TRBJ2-5; 10 positions agree with TRBD2. This CDR3 region has 15 residues. V was clipped by 5 bases and J by 0 bases; unmatched bases: 3. Germline-derived CDR1 and CDR2 are MNHNS and SASEGT. For the CDR3, the DNA is TGTGCCAGCAGTACTAGCGGGGCCTACCAAGAGACCCAGTACTTC. The encoded protein is CASSTSGAYQETQYF.

The chain links TRBV4-1 to TRBJ2-7; no firm D call. Trimming took off 4 bases at V and 3 bases at J, with 10 bases between the two ends. The CDR3 runs 13 residues. Germline V gives CDR1 MGHRA, CDR2 YSYEKL. The CDR3: CASSLQSDYEQYF. The CDR3 bases are TGCGCCAGCAGCCTCCAATCGGACTACGAGCAGTACTTC.

The rearrangement joins TRBV6-5 to TRBJ2-5; TRBD1 might be the D (6 bases). V was clipped by 5 bases and J by 2 bases, with 12 bases between them. Germline CDR1 is MNHEY and CDR2 is SVGAGI. The CDR3 spans 14 residues. The CDR3 DNA reads as TGTGCCAGCAGTAAACAGGGCCCTCAAGAGACCCAGTACTTC. It is translated as CASSKQGPQETQYF.

In nucleotides, the CDR3 is TGTGCCAGCAGCGCCTCGCCCTTAGGGGGGCGAAAAACAGATACGCAGTATTTT. Translating gives CASSASPLGGRKTDTQYF. The chain recombines TRBV9 with TRBJ2-3; D possibly matches TRBD1 or TRBD2 (6 bases each). The CDR3 is 18 amino acids. The germline gives CDR1 SGDLS, CDR2 YYNGEE. Deletions cut 3 bases from V and 3 bases from J, with 23 bases between.

The gene calls are TRBV27 and TRBJ2-2; the D gene is possibly TRBD2 (7 bases). The length of the CDR3 is 15 residues. The V gene's germline CDR1 is MNHEY and CDR2 SMNVEV (reference sequence). Trimming left V 2 bases short and J 3 bases short, with 10 bases between. Here the CDR3 DNA reads TGTGCCAGCAGTTTACGAGGGGGGGACACCGGGGAGCTGTTTTTT. Translating gives CASSLRGGDTGELFF.

This chain links TRBV7-6 with TRBJ2-3; D is ambiguous. CDR3 size: 14 residues. V was clipped by 4 bases and J by 0 bases, with 8 bases between them. The V gene's germline CDR1 is SGHVS and CDR2 FNYEAQ. The CDR3 DNA reads as TGTGCCAGCAGCTCCTTAGAGAGCACAGATACGCAGTATTTT. Translation gives CASSSLESTDTQYF.

V and J are TRBV5-1 and TRBJ2-5; no clear D. Germline-derived CDR1 and CDR2 are SGHRS and YFSETQ. This CDR3 has 17 residues. The ends were cut back, 0 bases at V and 5 bases at J, with 20 bases in the middle. This CDR3 is CASSLDIAPILGETQYF. The DNA for the CDR3 is TGCGCCAGCAGCTTGGATATTGCCCCGATCCTCGGCGAGACCCAGTACTTC. Together with reference TRBV5-1 and TRBJ2-5, the CDR3 gives the full variable domain: KAGVTQTPRYLIKTRGQQVTLSCSPISGHRSVSWYQQTPGQGLQFLFEYFSETQRNKGNFPGRFSGRQFSNSRSEMNVSTLELGDSALYLCASSLDIAPILGETQYFGPGTRLLVL.

The V gene is TRBV4-1, the J gene TRBJ1-2; 11 nucleotides align to TRBD1. The germline gives CDR1 MGHRA, CDR2 YSYEKL. Unmatched junction bases numbered 3, after V lost 3 bases and J lost 6 bases. The CDR3 length is 14 residues. CDR3 DNA: TGCGCCAGCAGCCAGGCGGACAGGGGGCATGGCTACACCTTC. This sequence encodes CASSQADRGHGYTF.

This clone showed up just once. The V call is TRBV5-6, the J call TRBJ2-2; tentatively, D is TRBD1 (6 bases). V was trimmed by 3 bases and J by 3 bases, leaving 15 bases between them. This CDR3 spans 16 amino acids. Germline CDR1 and CDR2: SGHDT and YYEEEE. The CDR3 region is CASSWGPRGYTGELFF. DNA of the CDR3: TGTGCCAGCAGCTGGGGGCCGAGGGGGTACACCGGGGAGCTGTTTTTT.

The rearrangement joins TRBV6-6 to TRBJ1-5, with 8 bases matching TRBD1. From germline, CDR1 is MNHNY and CDR2 SVGAGI (reference sequence). With 8 bases clipped from V and 2 bases from J, the junction kept 5 bases outside the gene matches. This CDR3 has 14 residues. In nucleotides, the CDR3 is TGTGCCAGCGGTCCAGGGGGCGGCAATCAGCCCCAGCATTTT. Its protein is CASGPGGGNQPQHF.

This chain connects TRBV6-1 to TRBJ1-1; no clear D gene. Germline assignment: CDR1 MNHNS and CDR2 SASEGT. V was clipped by 3 bases and J by 10 bases, with 15 bases between them. The CDR3 is 13 residues long. The CDR3 DNA follows: TGTGCCAGCAGTGATCTCGGAGGGCGTGGAGCTTTCTTT. This gives the protein CASSDLGGRGAFF.

This chain connects TRBV29-1 to TRBJ2-3, with TRBD2 identical over 8 bases. The CDR3 runs 18 residues. CDR1 SQVTM and CDR2 ANQGSEA come from the germline V gene. V gave up 1 base and J gave up 2 bases; unmatched junction bases: 14. This chain's CDR3 is CSVEGLSGEGGHTDTQYF. As DNA, the CDR3 is TGCAGCGTTGAAGGCCTTAGCGGGGAGGGGGGGCACACAGATACGCAGTATTTT.

This clone was seen just once. The chain couples TRBV5-5 to TRBJ1-3; maybe TRBD1 (5 bases). The germline V gene has CDR1 SGHKS and CDR2 YYEKEE (reference sequence). The CDR3 consists of 16 residues. V was shortened by 0 bases and J by 2 bases, with 12 bases between the two germline ends. The DNA of the CDR3 is TGTGCCAGCAGCTTGGAATGGGGACTTGCTGGAAACACCATATATTTT. It specifies CASSLEWGLAGNTIYF.

The sample holds a few counts of this clone. This chain uses TRBV30 with TRBJ2-2; D remains ambiguous. The CDR3 contains 14 residues. The V end was cut by 2 bases, the J end by 0 bases, with 7 bases between. Per germline, CDR1 GTSNPN and CDR2 SVGIG (reference sequence). As DNA, the CDR3 is TGTGCCTGGAGTCAGGCCCCGAACACCGGGGAGCTGTTTTTT. Its translation is CAWSQAPNTGELFF.